Listed below are T cell receptor beta chains from one sample, sequenced in a study of blood T cells in healthy people across ages. Each CDR3 protein gets one entry after TCRdb re-called the 5' RACE reads with MiXCR. The profile shows fewer than 600,000 distinct CDR3 sequences, roughly a quarter of them singletons. These data are also associated with another study on T cells of mothers and their children.

Material: blood. These receptors all stem from a boy aged 2 to 10 in good health. Each CDR3 is given without its conserved first and last residue. Fields, in order: J gene, V gene, CDR3 length, CDR3 protein.

TRBJ2-1 | TRBV7-9 | 14 | ASSLDGTSLDNEQF
TRBJ2-6 | TRBV20-1 | 13 | SARGAYSGANVLT
TRBJ2-2 | TRBV9 | 15 | ASSVLGTAANTGELF
TRBJ2-1 | TRBV5-1 | 14 | ASSLRGGGEDNEQF
TRBJ2-1 | TRBV20-1 | 11 | SAGGQGGNEQF
TRBJ2-1 | TRBV20-1 | 14 | SGRGLAGGPGNEQF
TRBJ2-5 | TRBV5-1 | 10 | ASEYVQETQY
TRBJ1-1 | TRBV5-1 | 11 | ASSFQPRGEAF
TRBJ1-5 | TRBV12-3/TRBV12-4 | 11 | ASSSSENQPQH
TRBJ2-2 | TRBV24-1 | 13 | ATRPQGADTGELF
TRBJ1-4 | TRBV6-2/TRBV6-3 | 11 | ASSWDYFEKLF
TRBJ1-1 | TRBV5-6 | 10 | ASSLYDTEAF
TRBJ2-3 | TRBV5-1 | 14 | ASSLEQGAHTDTQY
TRBJ2-1 | TRBV30 | 10 | AWRRQGNEQF
TRBJ1-2 | TRBV7-9 | 12 | ASSEGGVDYGYT
TRBJ2-1 | TRBV20-1 | 11 | SALGGFYNEQF
TRBJ1-1 | TRBV9 | 11 | ASSVGGDTEAF
TRBJ1-1 | TRBV20-1 | 12 | SARAGGPNTEAF
TRBJ2-1 | TRBV6-1 | 11 | ATVDLPYNEQF
TRBJ2-7 | TRBV12-3/TRBV12-4 | 11 | ASSLVPPYEQY
TRBJ2-2 | TRBV7-3 | 11 | ASSLTSGGELF
TRBJ2-7 | TRBV7-9 | 10 | ASSLGNDEQY
TRBJ2-3 | TRBV5-1 | 14 | ASSLVPGSGTDTQY
TRBJ2-1 | TRBV27 | 13 | ASTAGGSSYNEQF
TRBJ1-2 | TRBV10-3 | 14 | AISEPPGTANYGYT
TRBJ1-1 | TRBV28 | 11 | AGRQGTDTEAF
TRBJ1-1 | TRBV2 | 11 | ASRATGNGEAF
- | TRBV9 | 13 | ASSGTRQAKETQY
TRBJ2-5 | TRBV27 | 13 | ASSLGTSGAETQY
TRBJ2-5 | TRBV12-3/TRBV12-4 | 16 | ASSPYGLGGSNQETQY
- | TRBV5-6 | 12 | ASSLVQGGYEQY
TRBJ1-6 | TRBV14 | 13 | ASSKWTGGNSPLH
TRBJ2-2 | TRBV10-3 | 21 | AISGLHAVRLAGALANTGELF
- | TRBV11-1 | 14 | ASSSRTEGDQETQY
TRBJ1-4 | TRBV4-3 | 14 | ASSQDWGRGNEKLF
TRBJ2-2 | TRBV29-1 | 12 | SVEGLRNTGELF
TRBJ2-3 | TRBV9 | 15 | ASSSGLAGSFTDTQY
TRBJ2-5 | TRBV5-1 | 13 | ASSLLGQGSETQY
TRBJ2-7 | TRBV15 | 13 | ATSRDYGGSYEQY
TRBJ2-3 | TRBV10-3 | 15 | AISESRRGGQTDTQY
TRBJ2-4 | TRBV2 | 11 | ASRGGSENIQY
TRBJ2-7 | TRBV30 | 12 | AWSGRSYSYEQY
TRBJ2-5 | TRBV20-1 | 13 | SVSPGQKNQETQY
TRBJ2-1 | TRBV4-3 | 18 | ASSQDRGVATPLSYNEQF
TRBJ1-2 | TRBV9 | 14 | ASSAGGGQWDYGYT
TRBJ1-1 | TRBV6-6 | 12 | ASSYRGGNTEAF
TRBJ2-7 | TRBV6-6 | 14 | ASSYSAVPVPYEQY
TRBJ1-1 | TRBV6-4 | 11 | ASSDSGNTEAF
- | TRBV20-1 | 12 | SAQDFPERDEQF
TRBJ2-3 | TRBV2 | 10 | ASNSRTDTQY
TRBJ1-2 | TRBV27 | 12 | ASSLSRGRGGYT
- | TRBV20-1 | 12 | SAQGGPTSNEQY
TRBJ2-7 | TRBV2 | 14 | ASSEGFLAGDYEQY
TRBJ2-3 | TRBV6-1 | 11 | ASSEEWSDTQY
TRBJ2-7 | TRBV15 | 13 | ATSKRFQGPYEQY
TRBJ2-2 | TRBV29-1 | 12 | SVVPGSNTGELF
TRBJ2-7 | TRBV7-9 | 13 | ASTFLGQGDYEQY
TRBJ1-4 | TRBV6-5 | 13 | ASSSSGTGGEKLF